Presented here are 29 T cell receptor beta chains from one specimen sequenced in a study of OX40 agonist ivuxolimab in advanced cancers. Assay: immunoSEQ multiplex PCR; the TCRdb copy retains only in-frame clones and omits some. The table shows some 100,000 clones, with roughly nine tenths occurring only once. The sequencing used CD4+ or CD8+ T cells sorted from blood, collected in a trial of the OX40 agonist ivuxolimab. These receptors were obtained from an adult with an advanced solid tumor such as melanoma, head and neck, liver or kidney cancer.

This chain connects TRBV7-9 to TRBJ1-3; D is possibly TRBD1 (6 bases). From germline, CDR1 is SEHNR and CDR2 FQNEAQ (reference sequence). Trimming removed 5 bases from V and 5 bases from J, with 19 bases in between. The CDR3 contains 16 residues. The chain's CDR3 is CASSQELGGRRNTIYF. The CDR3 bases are TGTGCCAGCAGCCAAGAATTGGGGGGGCGAAGAAACACCATATATTTT.

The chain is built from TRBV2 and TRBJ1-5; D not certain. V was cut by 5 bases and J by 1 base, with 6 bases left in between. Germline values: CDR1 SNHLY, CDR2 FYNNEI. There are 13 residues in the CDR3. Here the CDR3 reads CASSQVSNQPQHF. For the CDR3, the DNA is TGTGCCAGCAGTCAGGTGAGCAATCAGCCCCAGCATTTT.

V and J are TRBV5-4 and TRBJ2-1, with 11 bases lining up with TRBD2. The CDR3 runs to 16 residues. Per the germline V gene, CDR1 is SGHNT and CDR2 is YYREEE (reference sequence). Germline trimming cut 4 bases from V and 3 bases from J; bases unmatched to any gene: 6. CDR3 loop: CASSGPGLAVYNEQFF. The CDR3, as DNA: TGTGCCAGCAGCGGACCGGGACTAGCGGTCTACAATGAGCAGTTCTTC.

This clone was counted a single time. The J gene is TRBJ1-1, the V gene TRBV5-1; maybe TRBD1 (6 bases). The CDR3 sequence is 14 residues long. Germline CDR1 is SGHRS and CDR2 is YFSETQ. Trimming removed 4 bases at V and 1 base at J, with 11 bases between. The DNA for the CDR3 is TGCGCCAGCAGCAGCAGGGGCGAGAACACTGAAGCTTTCTTT. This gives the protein CASSSRGENTEAFF.

Here the CDR3 DNA reads TGTGCCAGCACCCCCGGGTACGAGCAGTACTTC. Translation: CASTPGYEQYF. This chain joins TRBV7-2 and TRBJ2-7; D is ambiguous. Trimming cost V 7 bases and J 4 bases, with 8 bases left between them. The germline CDR1 and CDR2 sequences are SGHTA and FQGNSA. This CDR3 contains 11 residues.

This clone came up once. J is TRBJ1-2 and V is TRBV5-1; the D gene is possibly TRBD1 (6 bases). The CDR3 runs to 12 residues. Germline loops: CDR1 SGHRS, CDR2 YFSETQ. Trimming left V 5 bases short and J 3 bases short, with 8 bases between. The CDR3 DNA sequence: TGCGCCAGCAGTAGGGGGGACTATGGCTACACCTTC. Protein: CASSRGDYGYTF.

The CDR3 DNA sequence: TGTGCCAGCAGTCGAGGGGACAGGGGCGTTTGGAATGAGCAGTTCTTC. This translates into CASSRGDRGVWNEQFF. This chain connects TRBV28 to TRBJ2-1, with TRBD1 identical over 10 bases. With 5 bases clipped from V and 7 bases from J, the junction kept 11 bases outside the gene matches. The CDR3 is 16 residues long. Germline V lookup: CDR1 MDHEN, CDR2 SYDVKM.

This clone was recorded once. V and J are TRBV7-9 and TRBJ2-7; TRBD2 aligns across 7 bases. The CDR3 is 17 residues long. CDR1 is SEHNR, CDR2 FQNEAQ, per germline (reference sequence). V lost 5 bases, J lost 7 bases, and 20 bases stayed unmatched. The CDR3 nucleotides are TGTGCCAGCAGCGCCACTACCGCCCTGGGAGGGCGCGAGGAGCAGTACTTC. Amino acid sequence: CASSATTALGGREEQYF.

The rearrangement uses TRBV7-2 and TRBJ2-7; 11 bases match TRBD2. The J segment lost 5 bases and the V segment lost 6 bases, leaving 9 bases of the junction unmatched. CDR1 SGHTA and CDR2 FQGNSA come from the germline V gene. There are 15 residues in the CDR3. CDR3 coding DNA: TGTGCCAGCAGATTGACTAGCGGGATGGACAACGAGCAGTACTTC. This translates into CASRLTSGMDNEQYF.

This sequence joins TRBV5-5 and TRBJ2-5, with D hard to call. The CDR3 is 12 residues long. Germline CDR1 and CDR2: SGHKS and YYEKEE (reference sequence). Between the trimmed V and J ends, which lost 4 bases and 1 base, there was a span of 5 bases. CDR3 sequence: CASSRSQETQYF. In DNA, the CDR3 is TGTGCCAGCAGCCGGTCCCAAGAGACCCAGTACTTC.

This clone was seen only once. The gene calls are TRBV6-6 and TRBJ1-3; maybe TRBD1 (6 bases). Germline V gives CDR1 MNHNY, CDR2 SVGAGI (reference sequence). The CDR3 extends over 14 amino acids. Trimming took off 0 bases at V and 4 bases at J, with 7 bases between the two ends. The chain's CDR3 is CASSYSGAGNTIYF. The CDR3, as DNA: TGTGCCAGCAGTTACTCGGGGGCCGGAAACACCATATATTTT.

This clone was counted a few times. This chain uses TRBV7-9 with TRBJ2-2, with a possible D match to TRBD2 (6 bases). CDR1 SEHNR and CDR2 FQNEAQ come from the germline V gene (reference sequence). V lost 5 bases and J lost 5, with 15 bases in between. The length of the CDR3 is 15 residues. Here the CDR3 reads CASSPGGPETGELFF. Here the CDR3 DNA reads TGTGCCAGCAGCCCAGGAGGGCCGGAAACCGGGGAGCTGTTTTTT.

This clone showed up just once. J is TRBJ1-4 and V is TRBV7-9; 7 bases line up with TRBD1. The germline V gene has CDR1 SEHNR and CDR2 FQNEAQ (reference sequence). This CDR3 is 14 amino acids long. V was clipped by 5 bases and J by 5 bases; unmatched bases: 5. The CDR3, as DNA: TGTGCCAGCAGCATGGGACAGAGGAATGAAAAACTGTTTTTT. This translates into CASSMGQRNEKLFF.

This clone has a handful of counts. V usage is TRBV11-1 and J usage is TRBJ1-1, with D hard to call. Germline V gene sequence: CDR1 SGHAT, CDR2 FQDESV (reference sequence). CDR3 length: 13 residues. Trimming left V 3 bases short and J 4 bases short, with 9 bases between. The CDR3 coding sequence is TGTGCCAGCAGCTTTCAAGGGAGCACTGAAGCTTTCTTT. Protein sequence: CASSFQGSTEAFF.

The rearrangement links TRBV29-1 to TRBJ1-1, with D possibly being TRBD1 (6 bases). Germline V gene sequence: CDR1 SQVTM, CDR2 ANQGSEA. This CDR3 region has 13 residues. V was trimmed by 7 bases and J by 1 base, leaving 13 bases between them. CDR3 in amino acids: CSAMGHANTEAFF. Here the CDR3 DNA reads TGCAGCGCCATGGGACACGCGAACACTGAAGCTTTCTTT.

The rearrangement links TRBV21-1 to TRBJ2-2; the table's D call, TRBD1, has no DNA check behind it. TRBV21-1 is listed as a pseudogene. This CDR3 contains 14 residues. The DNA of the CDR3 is TGTGCCAGCAACACAGGGTACGGCACCGGGGAGCTGTTTTTT. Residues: CASNTGYGTGELFF.

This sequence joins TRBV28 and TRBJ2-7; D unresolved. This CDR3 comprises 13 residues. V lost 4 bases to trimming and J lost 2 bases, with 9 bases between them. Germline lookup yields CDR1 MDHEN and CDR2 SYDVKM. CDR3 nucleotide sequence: TGTGCCAGCAGTTCGGTAAGAACCTACGAGCAGTACTTC. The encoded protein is CASSSVRTYEQYF. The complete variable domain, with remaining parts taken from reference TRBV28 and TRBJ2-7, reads DVKVTQSSRYLVKRTGEKVFLECVQDMDHENMFWYRQDPGLGLRLIYFSYDVKMKEKGDIPEGYSVSREKKERFSLILESASTNQTSMYLCASSSVRTYEQYFGPGTRLTVT.

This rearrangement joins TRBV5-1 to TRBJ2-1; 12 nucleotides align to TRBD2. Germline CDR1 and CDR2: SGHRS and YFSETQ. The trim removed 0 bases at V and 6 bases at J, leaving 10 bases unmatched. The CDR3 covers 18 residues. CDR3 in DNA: TGCGCCAGCAGCTTGGGGGTGGCTAGCGGGAGGGGTACCAATGAGCAGTTCTTC. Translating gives CASSLGVASGRGTNEQFF.

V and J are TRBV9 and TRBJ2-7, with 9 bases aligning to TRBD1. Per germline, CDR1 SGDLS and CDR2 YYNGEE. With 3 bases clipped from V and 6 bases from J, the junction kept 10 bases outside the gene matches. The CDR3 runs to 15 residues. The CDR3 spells CASSALGTGNIEQYF. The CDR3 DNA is TGTGCCAGCAGCGCCCTCGGGACAGGGAATATCGAGCAGTACTTC.

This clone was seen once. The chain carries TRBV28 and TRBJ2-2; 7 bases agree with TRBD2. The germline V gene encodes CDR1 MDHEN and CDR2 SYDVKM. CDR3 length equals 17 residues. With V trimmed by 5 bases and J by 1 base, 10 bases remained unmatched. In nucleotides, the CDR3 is TGTGCCAGCAGTCGCCCCAGGGCTAGCGGGAACACCGGGGAGCTGTTTTTT. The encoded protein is CASSRPRASGNTGELFF. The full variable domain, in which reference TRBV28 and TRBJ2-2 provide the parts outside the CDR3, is DVKVTQSSRYLVKRTGEKVFLECVQDMDHENMFWYRQDPGLGLRLIYFSYDVKMKEKGDIPEGYSVSREKKERFSLILESASTNQTSMYLCASSRPRASGNTGELFFGEGSRLTVL.

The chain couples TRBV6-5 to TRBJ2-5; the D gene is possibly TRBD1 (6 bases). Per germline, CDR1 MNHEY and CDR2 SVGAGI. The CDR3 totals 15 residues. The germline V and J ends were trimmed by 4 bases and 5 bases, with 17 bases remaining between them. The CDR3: CASSSQPGRGETQYF. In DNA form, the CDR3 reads TGTGCCAGCAGTTCCCAACCGGGAAGGGGGGAGACCCAGTACTTC.

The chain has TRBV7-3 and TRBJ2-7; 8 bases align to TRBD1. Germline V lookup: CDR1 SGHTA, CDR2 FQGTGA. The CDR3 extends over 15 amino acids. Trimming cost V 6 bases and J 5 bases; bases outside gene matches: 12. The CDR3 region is CASSPGGGGRNEQYF. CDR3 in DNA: TGTGCCAGCAGTCCAGGGGGCGGCGGTCGGAACGAGCAGTACTTC.

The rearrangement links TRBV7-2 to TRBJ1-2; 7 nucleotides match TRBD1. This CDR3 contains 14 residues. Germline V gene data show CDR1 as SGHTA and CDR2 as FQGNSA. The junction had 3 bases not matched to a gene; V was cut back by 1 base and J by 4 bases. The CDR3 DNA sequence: TGTGCCAGCAGCTTAGACAGGGGTACCTATGGCTACACCTTC. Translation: CASSLDRGTYGYTF.

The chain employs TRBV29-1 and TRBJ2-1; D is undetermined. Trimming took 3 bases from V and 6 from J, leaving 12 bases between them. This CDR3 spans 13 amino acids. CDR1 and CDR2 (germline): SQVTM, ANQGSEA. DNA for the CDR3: TGCAGCGTTGATCGACGGAATTTCAATGAGCAGTTCTTC. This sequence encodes CSVDRRNFNEQFF.

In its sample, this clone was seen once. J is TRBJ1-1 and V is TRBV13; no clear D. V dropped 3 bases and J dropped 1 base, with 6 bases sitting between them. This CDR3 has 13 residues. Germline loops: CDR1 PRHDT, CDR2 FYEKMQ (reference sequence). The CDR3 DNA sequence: TGTGCCAGCAGCTTTAAACCGAACACTGAAGCTTTCTTT. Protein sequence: CASSFKPNTEAFF.

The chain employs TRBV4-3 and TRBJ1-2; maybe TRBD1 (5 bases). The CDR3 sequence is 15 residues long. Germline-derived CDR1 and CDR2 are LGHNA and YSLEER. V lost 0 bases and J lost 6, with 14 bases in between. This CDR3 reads CASSQETVRGHGYTF. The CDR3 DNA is TGCGCCAGCAGCCAAGAGACAGTCCGAGGGCATGGCTACACCTTC.

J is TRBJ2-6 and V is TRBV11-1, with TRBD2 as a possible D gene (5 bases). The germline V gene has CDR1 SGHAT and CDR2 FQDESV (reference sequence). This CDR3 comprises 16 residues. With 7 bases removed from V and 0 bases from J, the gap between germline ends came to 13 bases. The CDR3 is CASTRGLSSGANVLTF. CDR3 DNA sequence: TGTGCCAGCACCCGAGGACTGTCCTCTGGGGCCAACGTCCTGACTTTC.

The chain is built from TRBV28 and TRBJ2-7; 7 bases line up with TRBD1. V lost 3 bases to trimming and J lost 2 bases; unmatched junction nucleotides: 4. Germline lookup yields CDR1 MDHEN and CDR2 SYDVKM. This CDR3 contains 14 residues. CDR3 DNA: TGTGCCAGCAGTTTCTTGGACAGGACCTACGAGCAGTACTTC. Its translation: CASSFLDRTYEQYF.

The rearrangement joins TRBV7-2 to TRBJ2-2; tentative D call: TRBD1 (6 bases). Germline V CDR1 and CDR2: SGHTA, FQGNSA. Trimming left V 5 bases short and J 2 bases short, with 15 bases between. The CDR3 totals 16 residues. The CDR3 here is CASSTIGTLNTGELFF. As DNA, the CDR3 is TGTGCCAGCAGCACCATCGGGACACTAAACACCGGGGAGCTGTTTTTT.